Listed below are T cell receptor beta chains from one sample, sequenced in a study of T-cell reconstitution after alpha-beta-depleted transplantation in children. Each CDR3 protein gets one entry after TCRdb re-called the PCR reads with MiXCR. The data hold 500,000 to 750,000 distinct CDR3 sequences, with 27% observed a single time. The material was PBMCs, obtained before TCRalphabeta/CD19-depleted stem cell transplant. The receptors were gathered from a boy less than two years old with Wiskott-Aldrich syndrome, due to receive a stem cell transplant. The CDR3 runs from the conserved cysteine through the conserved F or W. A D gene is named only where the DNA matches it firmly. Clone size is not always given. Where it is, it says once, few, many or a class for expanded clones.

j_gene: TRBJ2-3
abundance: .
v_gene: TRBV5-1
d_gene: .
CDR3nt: TGCGCCAGCAGCTTGACAGGGTTTATAGATACGCAGTATTTT
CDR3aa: CASSLTGFIDTQYF

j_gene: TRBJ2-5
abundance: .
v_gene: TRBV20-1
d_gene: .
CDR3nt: TGCAGTGCTTCCCGCAGCGAAGAGACCCAGTACTTC
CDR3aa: CSASRSEETQYF

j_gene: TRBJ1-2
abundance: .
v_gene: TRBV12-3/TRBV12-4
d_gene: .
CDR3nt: TGTGCCAGCAGTCCGCCGGGACTGCGCTCCTATGGCTACACCTTC
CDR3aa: CASSPPGLRSYGYTF

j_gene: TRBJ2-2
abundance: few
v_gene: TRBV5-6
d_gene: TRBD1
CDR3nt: TGTGCCAGCAGCTTGGCCAACAGGGGAGCGACCGGGGAGCTGTTTTTT
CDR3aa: CASSLANRGATGELFF

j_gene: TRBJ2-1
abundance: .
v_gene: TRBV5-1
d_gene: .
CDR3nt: TGCGCCTCCGGGACACCCGACTACAATGAGCAGTTCTTC
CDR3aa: CASGTPDYNEQFF

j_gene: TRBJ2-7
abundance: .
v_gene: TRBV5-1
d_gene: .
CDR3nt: TGCGCCAGCAGCTTGGAGACATCCCGAGGATTGGCCTACGAGCAGTACTTC
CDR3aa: CASSLETSRGLAYEQYF

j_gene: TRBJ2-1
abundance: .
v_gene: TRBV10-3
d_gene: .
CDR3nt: TGTGCCACCAACAGCGGATCCTACAATGAGCAGTTCTTC
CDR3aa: CATNSGSYNEQFF

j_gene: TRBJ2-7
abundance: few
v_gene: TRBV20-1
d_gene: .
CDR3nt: TGCAGTGCTATGCGAGGGGGGGTGATCTACGAGCAGTACTTC
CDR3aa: CSAMRGGVIYEQYF

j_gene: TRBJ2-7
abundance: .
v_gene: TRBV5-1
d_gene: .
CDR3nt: TGCGCCAGCAGCTTGGTGGGTGGTGGCTTCTCCTACGAGCAGTACTTC
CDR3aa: CASSLVGGGFSYEQYF

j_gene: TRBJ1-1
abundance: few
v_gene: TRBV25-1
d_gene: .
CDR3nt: TGTGCCAGCAGTGTTGGACAGCGCGGAGCTTTCTTT
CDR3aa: CASSVGQRGAFF

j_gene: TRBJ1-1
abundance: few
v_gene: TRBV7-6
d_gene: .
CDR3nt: TGTGCCAGCAGAGAAGTTCCAAACAGCGTTACTGAAGCTTTCTTT
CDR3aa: CASREVPNSVTEAFF

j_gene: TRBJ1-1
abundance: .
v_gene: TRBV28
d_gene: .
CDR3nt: TGTGCCAGCGTTAGGGACACTGAAGCTTTCTTT
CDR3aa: CASVRDTEAFF

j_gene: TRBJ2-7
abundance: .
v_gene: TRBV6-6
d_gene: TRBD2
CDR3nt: TGTGCCAGCAGTAGGACTAGCGGGGTCTACGAGCAGTACTTC
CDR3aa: CASSRTSGVYEQYF

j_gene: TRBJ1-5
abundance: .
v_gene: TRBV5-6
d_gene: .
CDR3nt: TGTGCCAGCAGCCAGGGCTTTGGCAATCAGCCCCAGCATTTT
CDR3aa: CASSQGFGNQPQHF

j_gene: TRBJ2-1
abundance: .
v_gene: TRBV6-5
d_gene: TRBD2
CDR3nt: TGTGCCAGCAGTTACTCTCAGGTCGGGAGGGAGCAGTTCTTC
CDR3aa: CASSYSQVGREQFF

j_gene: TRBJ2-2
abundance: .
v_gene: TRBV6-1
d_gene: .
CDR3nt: TGTGCCACTCACTCCAAGGGGACCGGGGAGCTGTTTTTT
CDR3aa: CATHSKGTGELFF

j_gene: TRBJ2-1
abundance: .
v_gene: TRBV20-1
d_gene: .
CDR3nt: TGCAGTGCTAGAGATCCTGCGGGGTACTACAATGAGCAGTTCTTC
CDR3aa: CSARDPAGYYNEQFF

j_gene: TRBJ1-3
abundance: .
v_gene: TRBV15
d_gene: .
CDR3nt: TGTGCCACCAGCACTTACCCACAGGGTACTGGAAACACCATATATTTT
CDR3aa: CATSTYPQGTGNTIYF